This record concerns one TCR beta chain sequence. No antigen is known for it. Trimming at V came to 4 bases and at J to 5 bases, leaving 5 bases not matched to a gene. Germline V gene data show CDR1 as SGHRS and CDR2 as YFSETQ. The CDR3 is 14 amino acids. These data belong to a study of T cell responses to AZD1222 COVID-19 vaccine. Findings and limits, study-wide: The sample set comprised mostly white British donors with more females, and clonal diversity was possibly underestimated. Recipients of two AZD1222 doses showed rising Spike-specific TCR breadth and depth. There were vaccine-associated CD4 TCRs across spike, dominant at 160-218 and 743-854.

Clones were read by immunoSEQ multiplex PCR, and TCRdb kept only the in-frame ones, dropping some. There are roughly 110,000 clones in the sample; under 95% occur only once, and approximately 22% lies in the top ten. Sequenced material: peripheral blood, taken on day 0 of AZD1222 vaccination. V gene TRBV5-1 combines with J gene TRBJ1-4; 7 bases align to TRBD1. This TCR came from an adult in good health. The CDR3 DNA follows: TGCGCCAGCAGCACGGGACAGCTCAATGAAAAACTGTTTTTT. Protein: CASSTGQLNEKLFF.